This TCR beta chain was retrieved from a study of OX40 agonist ivuxolimab in advanced cancers. As for the study in general: Ivuxolimab, an agonistic anti-OX40 (CD134) antibody, was given to patients. Study-wide results and caveats: Part of the nonresponder group also had normalized T-cell clonal expansion that was low. At 0.1 to 3.0 mg/kg, clonal expansion of CD4+ and CD8+ blood T cells had occurred by week 6.

The assay was immunoSEQ multiplex PCR, and TCRdb's table has in-frame clones only and misses some. The data show about 60,000 clones, under 95% seen once. On this clone itself: Its target is unknown.

The CDR3 covers 12 residues. The V gene lost 5 bases and the J gene lost 7 bases, with 9 bases spanning the gap. Germline V gives CDR1 SGHVS, CDR2 FQNEAQ. This TCR was recovered from an adult with an advanced solid tumor such as melanoma, head and neck, liver or kidney cancer. The chain joins TRBV7-8 to TRBJ2-1; D is uncertain. Sequencing used CD4+ or CD8+ T cells sorted from blood, obtained in a trial of the OX40 agonist ivuxolimab. The CDR3: CASSPVENEQFF. CDR3 coding DNA: TGTGCCAGCAGCCCCGTGGAGAATGAGCAGTTCTTC.